This TCR beta chain was sequenced during a study of blood T cell repertoires in COVID-19. Study-wide context: Sample material is recorded as cDNA or gDNA derived from T cells, B-cell-depleted T cells, or PBMCs.

Per the authors' pipeline: Scientists estimated how many nucleated cells there were by amplifying reference gene primers. TCRdb's table, derived via immunoSEQ multiplex PCR, lists solely in-frame clones and lacks some. That table furnishes V, J and clone size, whereas the DNA furnished D and trimming. The sample consists of about 170,000 clones, roughly 80% of them appearing once. The CDR3 spans 14 residues. Germline-derived CDR1 and CDR2 are SGHNT and YENEEA. The ends were cut back, 1 base at V and 0 bases at J, with 5 bases in the middle. This TCR was sampled from a woman at least 80 years old with acute or convalescent COVID-19. The chain employs TRBV11-3 and TRBJ2-3, with D uncertain. Sequenced sample: peripheral blood. Here the CDR3 DNA reads TGTGCCAGCAGCTTAGGGCCCAGCACAGATACGCAGTATTTT. Protein sequence: CASSLGPSTDTQYF.